These 17 T cell receptor beta chains share one sample of origin, sequenced in a study of blood T cell repertoires in COVID-19. Clones were sequenced by immunoSEQ multiplex PCR, and TCRdb holds only the in-frame ones, with some missing. The table lists some 120,000 clones, around four fifths of them singletons. Sequenced: peripheral blood. The origin of the receptors is an elderly man with active or convalescent COVID-19.

This clone was observed a handful of times. The chain couples TRBV7-2 to TRBJ1-2; D uncertain. The CDR3 totals 17 residues. In germline, CDR1 is SGHTA, CDR2 FQGNSA. V was pared by 0 bases and J by 5 bases, with 19 bases between. In DNA, the CDR3 is TGTGCCAGCAGCTTAGCGGTTGGAGGAGTGGTGGAATATGGCTACACCTTC. This codes for CASSLAVGGVVEYGYTF.

The J gene is TRBJ1-1, the V gene TRBV12-3 or TRBV12-4; no clear D gene. The CDR3 spans 12 residues. Between the trimmed V and J ends, which lost 7 bases and 8 bases, there was a span of 14 bases. In DNA, the CDR3 is TGTGCCAGCAATCCTGGGGAGGCAGAAGCTTTCTTT. Encoded protein: CASNPGEAEAFF.

V is TRBV29-1 and J is TRBJ1-2, with D possibly TRBD1 on 6 matching bases. The CDR3 spans 11 residues. Per germline, CDR1 SQVTM and CDR2 ANQGSEA. V lost 5 bases and J 6 bases, leaving 10 bases between the germline ends. CDR3 DNA sequence: TGCAGCGTTTGGACAGTAGATGGCTACACCTTC. Its translation is CSVWTVDGYTF.

The chain uses TRBV6-1 and TRBJ2-7; a weak D match, TRBD2 (6 bases). This CDR3 spans 14 amino acids. CDR1 and CDR2 from the germline V gene are MNHNS and SASEGT. Trimming removed 11 bases at V and 1 base at J, with 18 bases between. The CDR3 nucleotides read TGTGCCGCGGAGGGCAGGAAGCTATCCTACGAGCAGTACTTC. As protein: CAAEGRKLSYEQYF.

The chain carries TRBV3-1 (or the pseudogene TRBV3-2) and TRBJ2-4; 8 bases line up with TRBD2. Germline loops: CDR1 LGHDT, CDR2 YNNKEL (reference sequence). Trimming cost V 2 bases and J 0 bases; bases outside gene matches: 6. CDR3 size: 17 residues. The CDR3 nucleotides read TGTGCCAGCAGCCAATGTCCGGGGGGGGTAGCCAAAAACATTCAGTACTTC. Its protein product is CASSQCPGGVAKNIQYF.

The gene calls are TRBV7-3 and TRBJ2-1, with D possibly being TRBD2 (5 bases). V was trimmed by 1 base and J by 4 bases, leaving 11 bases between them. The CDR3 contains 15 residues. The germline CDR1 and CDR2 sequences are SGHTA and FQGTGA. CDR3 bases: TGTGCCAGCAGCTTAAACGCGGAGGCTTACAATGAGCAGTTCTTC. Translation gives CASSLNAEAYNEQFF.

This chain links TRBV5-1 with TRBJ1-5, with D hard to call. Germline V gene data show CDR1 as SGHRS and CDR2 as YFSETQ. The CDR3 length is 13 residues. Trimming took 4 bases from V and 5 from J, leaving 10 bases between them. The chain's CDR3 is CASSGEGDQPQHF. The CDR3 DNA is TGCGCCAGCAGCGGGGAGGGCGATCAGCCCCAGCATTTT.

This rearrangement joins TRBV5-4 to TRBJ2-3, with D tentatively TRBD1 (6 bases). This CDR3 spans 15 amino acids. Per germline, CDR1 SGHNT and CDR2 YYREEE (reference sequence). V was clipped by 1 base and J by 5 bases, with 14 bases between them. The DNA of the CDR3 is TGTGCCAGCAGCTTGAACCAGGGGTACCAAGATACGCAGTATTTT. This encodes CASSLNQGYQDTQYF.

The rearrangement uses TRBV2 and TRBJ2-4; D unresolved. The V gene lost 1 base and the J gene lost 0 bases, with 4 bases spanning the gap. CDR1 is SNHLY and CDR2 is FYNNEI in the germline V gene. The CDR3 has 14 amino acids. The DNA for the CDR3 is TGTGCCAGCAGTGAAGGGAGAGCCAAAAACATTCAGTACTTC. This codes for CASSEGRAKNIQYF. Full variable domain (rest looked up from reference TRBV2 and TRBJ2-4): EPEVTQTPSHQVTQMGQEVILRCVPISNHLYFYWYRQILGQKVEFLVSFYNNEISEKSEIFDDQFSVERPDGSNFTLKIRSTKLEDSAMYFCASSEGRAKNIQYFGAGTRLSVL.

This clone came up once. V is TRBV6-1 and J is TRBJ1-6; a weak D match, TRBD1 (6 bases). The CDR3 is 15 residues long. Germline V CDR1 and CDR2: MNHNS, SASEGT. Deletions cut 3 bases from V and 1 base from J, with 7 bases between. This CDR3 is CASSDRGSYNSPLHF. The CDR3 bases are TGTGCCAGCAGTGACAGGGGATCCTATAATTCACCCCTCCACTTT.

The chain has TRBV28 and TRBJ2-7; 10 bases fit TRBD1. The germline gives CDR1 MDHEN, CDR2 SYDVKM. J gave up 1 base and V 6 bases, and 6 bases lay outside the gene matches. This CDR3 is built from 15 residues. CDR3 amino acids: CASRLGQGFSYEQYF. CDR3 coding DNA: TGTGCCAGCAGACTGGGACAGGGGTTTTCCTACGAGCAGTACTTC.

This clone was counted a single time. The junction does not match germline at one end; this may be a read error. The V call is TRBV7-2, the J call TRBJ2-1, with 8 bases lining up with TRBD1. The CDR3 runs 12 residues. Germline V gene sequence: CDR1 SGHTA, CDR2 FQGNSA. CDR3 in amino acids: CASSPRQGKKVF. DNA for the CDR3: TGTGCCAGCAGCCCAAGACAGGGGAAGAAGGTCTTC. Based on the CDR3 plus reference TRBV7-2 and TRBJ2-1, the full variable domain is GAGVSQSPSNKVTEKGKDVELRCDPISGHTALYWYRQSLGQGLEFLIYFQGNSAPDKSGLPSDRFSAERTGGSVSTLTIQRTQQEDSAVYLCASSPRQGKKVFGPGTRLTVL.

V usage is TRBV4-2 and J usage is TRBJ1-5; possible D gene TRBD1, 6 bases. The germline gives CDR1 LGHNA, CDR2 YNFKEQ. V was clipped by 4 bases and J by 1 base, with 14 bases between them. The CDR3 runs to 16 residues. The CDR3 DNA is TGTGCCAGCAGCCCTAAGGGCAGGGGCAGCAATCAGCCCCAGCATTTT. Its protein is CASSPKGRGSNQPQHF.

V gene TRBV19 combines with J gene TRBJ1-6; 9 nucleotides agree with TRBD1. This CDR3 contains 15 residues. CDR1 is LNHDA and CDR2 is SQIVND in the germline V gene (reference sequence). J was trimmed by 4 bases and V by 3 bases; bases with no gene match: 1. The CDR3 DNA sequence: TGTGCCAGTAGTATGACAGGGGGATATAATTCACCCCTCCACTTT. Protein: CASSMTGGYNSPLHF.

This chain links TRBV11-2 with TRBJ1-2; D unresolved. The germline V gene has CDR1 SGHAT and CDR2 FQNNGV. CDR3 length: 15 amino acids. V shed 0 bases and J shed 4 bases, with 12 bases lying between them. CDR3 sequence (DNA): TGTGCCAGCAGCTTAGATCGAACAGTGATCTATGGCTACACCTTC. It translates to CASSLDRTVIYGYTF.

The chain is built from TRBV13 and TRBJ1-5; D gene unclear. V gave up 5 bases and J gave up 7 bases, with 9 bases separating them. The CDR3 spans 12 residues. The germline V gene has CDR1 PRHDT and CDR2 FYEKMQ (reference sequence). CDR3 sequence (DNA): TGTGCCAGCAGCCCCCACGGGCAGCCCCAGCATTTT. The encoded protein is CASSPHGQPQHF. The full variable domain, its missing parts supplied by reference TRBV13 and TRBJ1-5, is AAGVIQSPRHLIKEKRETATLKCYPIPRHDTVYWYQQGPGQDPQFLISFYEKMQSDKGSIPDRFSAQQFSDYHSELNMSSLELGDSALYFCASSPHGQPQHFGDGTRLSIL.

V is TRBV7-8 and J is TRBJ2-7; a weak D match, TRBD1 (5 bases). The CDR3 totals 12 residues. The germline CDR1 and CDR2 sequences are SGHVS and FQNEAQ. V shed 5 bases and J shed 6 bases, with 11 bases lying between them. This CDR3 reads CASSPTQGEQYF. For the CDR3, the DNA is TGTGCCAGCAGCCCGACTCAGGGCGAGCAGTACTTC.